At least ten counts were recorded for the clone carrying this T cell receptor beta chain. Its specificity is not known. These data belong to a study of tumor and adjacent non-tumor tissue in lung cancer. The library came from three nested PCR rounds adapted from ARM-PCR protocols. TCRdb reprocessed the multiplex PCR reads via MiXCR and lists one record per CDR3 protein. The sample holds approximately 120,000 distinct CDR3 sequences, 75% seen once. No cell sorting was done before RNA was extracted from the tissue. CDR3 length: 16 residues. Germline V gene lookup returns CDR1 LGHNA and CDR2 YSLEER. Deletions cut 4 bases from V and 0 bases from J, with 10 bases between. Notes on the study in general: Top 100 clones took a larger repertoire share in normal lung. Compared with tumor, normal lung showed significantly lower TCR diversity.

The sequencing sample was made of lung tumor tissue. V gene TRBV4-3 combines with J gene TRBJ2-6; D may match TRBD1 or TRBD2 (5 bases each). This TCR was sampled from a woman in her sixties with non-small cell lung cancer. CDR3 DNA: TGCGCCAGCAGCCCGGGACGGACCTCTGGGGCCAACGTCCTGACTTTC. This gives the protein CASSPGRTSGANVLTF.